Described below is a single T cell receptor beta chain sequence and its context. The data belong to a study of control samples from healthy donors and cancer patients. The germline CDR1 and CDR2 sequences are SNHLY and FYNNEI. Trimming stripped 6 bases from V and 6 bases from J, with 12 bases between. CDR3 length: 13 residues. TCRdb keeps only in-frame clones here, not all; method: immunoSEQ multiplex PCR. The table shows tens of thousands of clones, with around 87% occurring only once. The sequence was collected from a woman in her fifties or sixties with head and neck cancer. Material: PBMCs. The rearrangement joins TRBV2 to TRBJ2-1; possibly TRBD2 for D (6 bases). The CDR3, as DNA: TGTGCCAGCAGCCGGGGGACCCTCAATGAGCAGTTCTTC. Translating it yields CASSRGTLNEQFF.